The clone carrying this T cell receptor beta chain has a single count. As yet, its antigen is unknown. This record belongs to a study of OX40 agonist ivuxolimab in advanced cancers. Looking at the study overall: Patients were dosed intravenously with ivuxolimab at 0.01 to 10 mg/kg every 2 weeks. The study enrolled dose-escalation patients with hepatocellular carcinoma, melanoma, renal cell or head and neck cancer. Study results and limitations: At 0.1 to 3.0 mg/kg and by week 6, clonal expansion occurred in CD4+ and CD8+ blood T cells.

Unmatched junction bases numbered 5, after V lost 4 bases and J lost 0 bases. CDR3 length: 17 residues. Germline V gene data show CDR1 as SGHDN and CDR2 as FVKESK. Sequenced by immunoSEQ multiplex PCR; TCRdb stores in-frame clones only, minus some. Here the sample spans about 73,000 clones, more than 80% being singletons. The source was CD4+ or CD8+ T cells sorted from blood, collected in a trial of the OX40 agonist ivuxolimab. The sequence was collected from an adult with an advanced solid tumor such as melanoma, head and neck, liver or kidney cancer. The rearrangement joins TRBV14 to TRBJ2-3, with 12 nucleotides matching TRBD2. CDR3 nucleotide sequence: TGTGCCAGCAGCCGCTGGACTAGCGGGACTAGCACAGATACGCAGTATTTT. Translation: CASSRWTSGTSTDTQYF.